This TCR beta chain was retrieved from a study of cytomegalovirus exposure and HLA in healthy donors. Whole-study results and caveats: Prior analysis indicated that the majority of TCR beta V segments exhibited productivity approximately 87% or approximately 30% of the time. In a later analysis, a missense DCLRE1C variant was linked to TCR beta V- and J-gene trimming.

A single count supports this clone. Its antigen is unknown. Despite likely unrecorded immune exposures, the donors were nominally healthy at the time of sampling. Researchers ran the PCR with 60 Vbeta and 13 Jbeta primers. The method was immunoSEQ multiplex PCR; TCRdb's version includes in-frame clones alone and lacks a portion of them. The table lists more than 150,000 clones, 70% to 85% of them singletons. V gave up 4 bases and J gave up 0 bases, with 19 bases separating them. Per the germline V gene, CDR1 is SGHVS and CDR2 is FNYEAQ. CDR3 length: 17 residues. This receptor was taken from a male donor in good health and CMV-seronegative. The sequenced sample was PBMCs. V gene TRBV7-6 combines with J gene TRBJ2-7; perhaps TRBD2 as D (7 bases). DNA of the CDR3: TGTGCCAGCAGCTACGAATGGGGGGGGGCCTCCTCCTACGAGCAGTACTTC. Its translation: CASSYEWGGASSYEQYF. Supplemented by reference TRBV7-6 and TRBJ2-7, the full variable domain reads GAGVSQSPRYKVTKRGQDVALRCDPISGHVSLYWYRQALGQGPEFLTYFNYEAQQDKSGLPNDRFSAERPEGSISTLTIQRTEQRDSAMYRCASSYEWGGASSYEQYFGPGTRLTVT.